The 20 T cell receptor beta chains below all came from one sample that was sequenced in a study of shared clonotypes between healthy human individuals. Assay: immunoSEQ multiplex PCR; the TCRdb copy retains only in-frame clones and omits some. The data hold millions of clones, with around 96% observed a single time. CD45RO-negative, CCR7-selected cells formed the naive CD8 fraction, which excluded terminally differentiated effector memory CD45RA+ cells. Source material: naive CD8+ T cells sorted from blood. These receptors originate from a man between 18 and 29 years old in good health.

This clone has just one count. The gene calls are TRBV29-1 and TRBJ2-2; D may be TRBD2 (6 bases). The length of the CDR3 is 15 residues. V lost 4 bases to trimming and J lost 2 bases, with 14 bases between them. The germline V gene encodes CDR1 SQVTM and CDR2 ANQGSEA. CDR3 loop: CSVGVRTTNTGELFF. DNA of the CDR3: TGCAGCGTTGGGGTCAGGACTACCAACACCGGGGAGCTGTTTTTT.

V gene TRBV7-9 combines with J gene TRBJ2-5; D not certain. V was pared by 0 bases and J by 13 bases, with 12 bases between. CDR1 and CDR2 (germline): SEHNR, FQNEAQ (reference sequence). The CDR3 length is 12 residues. CDR3 DNA sequence: TGTGCCAGCAGCTTAGCGCTGGCGGAGAGGTACTTC. Protein product: CASSLALAERYF.

On this clone: Distinct nucleotide sequences in the sample also encode this CDR3. The chain recombines TRBV4-1 with TRBJ1-6; D is ambiguous. The CDR3 loop spans 14 amino acids. V lost 0 bases, J lost 7 bases, and 7 bases lay in between. Germline CDR1 reads MGHRA; CDR2 reads YSYEKL. The CDR3 region is CASSQEGGNSPLHF. In nucleotides, the CDR3 is TGCGCCAGCAGCCAAGAGGGCGGCAATTCACCCCTCCACTTT.

This clone was counted once. CDR3: CASSNGILAPLHF. For the CDR3, the DNA is TGTGCCAGCAGCAACGGCATATTAGCACCCCTCCACTTT. The chain joins TRBV7-3 to TRBJ1-6, with no clear D. Trimming pared 5 bases from V and 11 bases from J, leaving 13 bases between. This CDR3 has 13 amino acids. Germline V gene lookup returns CDR1 SGHTA and CDR2 FQGTGA.

The gene calls are TRBV11-2 and TRBJ1-3; no definite D call. V dropped 1 base and J dropped 0 bases, with 10 bases sitting between them. The germline V gene has CDR1 SGHAT and CDR2 FQNNGV. The CDR3 is made up of 16 amino acids. The CDR3 spells CASSLGAWSSGNTIYF. CDR3 coding DNA: TGTGCCAGCAGCTTAGGGGCATGGAGCTCTGGAAACACCATATATTTT.

The V and J genes are TRBV4-3 and TRBJ2-7, with D possibly TRBD2 on 5 matching bases. This CDR3 comprises 14 residues. The germline V and J ends were trimmed by 3 bases and 5 bases, with 14 bases remaining between them. The V gene's germline CDR1 is LGHNA and CDR2 YSLEER. The CDR3 spells CASSQVGEDDEQYF. The CDR3 nucleotides are TGCGCCAGCAGCCAGGTGGGAGAAGATGACGAGCAGTACTTC.

Turning to this clone: Other DNA sequences in the same sample also yield this CDR3. The chain carries TRBV7-9 and TRBJ2-7; no definite D call. Trimming left V 5 bases short and J 3 bases short, with 8 bases between. From germline, CDR1 is SEHNR and CDR2 FQNEAQ (reference sequence). CDR3 length: 12 residues. CDR3 bases: TGTGCCAGCAGCCCCACTGGCTACGAGCAGTACTTC. This sequence encodes CASSPTGYEQYF.

The chain links TRBV4-1 to TRBJ1-1; D is unresolved. Per germline, CDR1 MGHRA and CDR2 YSYEKL. This CDR3 contains 15 residues. Trimming shortened V by 0 bases and J by 0 bases, and 8 bases separated the two germline ends. CDR3 amino acids: CASSQDLSLNTEAFF. CDR3 DNA: TGCGCCAGCAGCCAAGATCTCAGCTTGAACACTGAAGCTTTCTTT.

This clone was detected only a few times. V and J are TRBV25-1 and TRBJ2-1, with D possibly called TRBD1 or TRBD2 (5 bases each). V was clipped by 6 bases and J by 7 bases, with 16 bases between them. The CDR3 runs to 14 residues. Germline V gene data show CDR1 as MGHDK and CDR2 as SYGVNS. CDR3 nucleotide sequence: TGTGCCAGCAGCTTGGGGGAGACCCCAAATGAGCAGTTCTTC. It encodes CASSLGETPNEQFF.

The chain recombines TRBV11-2 with TRBJ1-1, with a tentative D call TRBD1 (6 bases). The CDR3 is made up of 16 amino acids. The germline gives CDR1 SGHAT, CDR2 FQNNGV. Trimming took off 2 bases at V and 5 bases at J, with 18 bases between the two ends. This CDR3 is CASSLLRGEVDTEAFF. Written as DNA, the CDR3 is TGTGCCAGCAGCTTATTAAGGGGGGAAGTCGATACTGAAGCTTTCTTT.

The chain links TRBV10-2 to TRBJ2-1, with 11 bases identical to TRBD2. V was pared by 7 bases and J by 7 bases, with 9 bases of the junction left unmatched. This CDR3 region has 15 residues. The germline gives CDR1 WSHSY, CDR2 SAAADI. In DNA, the CDR3 is TGCGCCAGCAACTTACTAGCGGGAGCCTTAAATGAGCAGTTCTTC. This translates into CASNLLAGALNEQFF.

This chain uses TRBV2 with TRBJ2-1; 7 positions agree with TRBD2. Germline assignment: CDR1 SNHLY and CDR2 FYNNEI. Trimming at V came to 6 bases and at J to 7 bases, leaving 15 bases not matched to a gene. The CDR3 consists of 16 residues. The CDR3 sequence is CASRSFILAEPNEQFF. The CDR3 DNA follows: TGTGCCAGCAGGTCTTTCATCCTAGCGGAGCCAAATGAGCAGTTCTTC.

The rearrangement joins TRBV7-9 to TRBJ2-1, with D uncertain. This CDR3 is 16 amino acids long. The V end lost 5 bases, the J end lost 2 bases, and 16 bases lay between the germline ends. From germline, CDR1 is SEHNR and CDR2 FQNEAQ (reference sequence). The CDR3 reads CASSTTTSAAYNEQFF. DNA for the CDR3: TGTGCCAGCAGCACCACTACGTCGGCGGCCTACAATGAGCAGTTCTTC. The full variable domain, in which reference TRBV7-9 and TRBJ2-1 provide the parts outside the CDR3, is DTGVSQNPRHKITKRGQNVTFRCDPISEHNRLYWYRQTLGQGPEFLTYFQNEAQLEKSRLLSDRFSAERPKGSFSTLEIQRTEQGDSAMYLCASSTTTSAAYNEQFFGPGTRLTVL.

To note about this clone: Given the absence of the conserved phenylalanine or tryptophan at the CDR3 end, a read error is likely. Because the CDR3's place on the DNA is in doubt, the DNA is left out and the CDR3 is given as listed by TCRdb. J is TRBJ2-7 and V is TRBV4-3; the table's D call, TRBD1, has no DNA check behind it. Including both end residues, the CDR3 is 12 amino acids long. From germline, CDR1 is LGHNA and CDR2 YSLEER. CDR3 residues: CASTHRREDRWI.

The chain is built from TRBV5-5 and TRBJ2-2; 10 bases are shared with TRBD2. Trimming cost V 4 bases and J 5 bases; bases outside gene matches: 11. Germline V gene lookup returns CDR1 SGHKS and CDR2 YYEKEE (reference sequence). The CDR3 is 17 residues long. The CDR3 loop reads CASSQTLAGVRTGELFF. CDR3 in DNA: TGTGCCAGCAGCCAGACCCTAGCGGGAGTCCGGACCGGGGAGCTGTTTTTT.

CDR3 sequence reads: CASSVTITGSEQYF. CDR3 DNA: TGTGCCAGCAGCGTAACAATAACAGGGAGCGAGCAGTACTTC. The J gene is TRBJ2-7, the V gene TRBV9; possible D gene TRBD1, 6 bases. The CDR3 is 14 residues long. Germline CDR1 reads SGDLS; CDR2 reads YYNGEE. V lost 1 base, J lost 6 bases, and 14 bases lay in between.

This chain uses TRBV13 with TRBJ2-5, with D possibly matching TRBD2 (6 bases). CDR1 is PRHDT, CDR2 FYEKMQ, per germline (reference sequence). V lost 6 bases and J lost 5, with 13 bases in between. This CDR3 contains 13 residues. CDR3 DNA sequence: TGTGCCAGCAGAGGCACGGGGGTTGAGACCCAGTACTTC. This translates into CASRGTGVETQYF. Using reference TRBV13 and TRBJ2-5 for the parts outside the CDR3, the full variable domain is AAGVIQSPRHLIKEKRETATLKCYPIPRHDTVYWYQQGPGQDPQFLISFYEKMQSDKGSIPDRFSAQQFSDYHSELNMSSLELGDSALYFCASRGTGVETQYFGPGTRLLVL.

This clone occurred once. The CDR3 DNA reads TGTGCCAGCAGCCTAAGCGGGAGTGGGGTCTACGAGCAGTACTTC. Protein: CASSLSGSGVYEQYF. The rearrangement joins TRBV7-9 to TRBJ2-7, with 8 bases identical to TRBD2. Trimming cost V 5 bases and J 3 bases; bases outside gene matches: 9. Germline CDR1 is SEHNR and CDR2 is FQNEAQ (reference sequence). The CDR3 has 15 residues.

As for this clone: The junction shows a germline mismatch at one end, possibly a read error. V is TRBV7-7 and J is TRBJ2-3, with a weak D call TRBD2 (5 bases). The V gene's germline CDR1 is SSHAT and CDR2 FNYEAQ (reference sequence). This CDR3 is 14 amino acids long. This chain's CDR3 is CASSLNLEADTQYF. The CDR3, as DNA: TGTGCTAGCAGCTTAAACCTGGAGGCAGATACGCAGTATTTT.

The chain links TRBV7-9 to TRBJ2-7; D is unresolved. V was cut by 2 bases and J by 0 bases, with 8 bases left in between. Germline CDR1 reads SEHNR; CDR2 reads FQNEAQ (reference sequence). The length of the CDR3 is 14 residues. CDR3 loop: CASSLPGFSYEQYF. CDR3 sequence (DNA): TGTGCCAGCAGCTTACCCGGGTTCTCCTACGAGCAGTACTTC.